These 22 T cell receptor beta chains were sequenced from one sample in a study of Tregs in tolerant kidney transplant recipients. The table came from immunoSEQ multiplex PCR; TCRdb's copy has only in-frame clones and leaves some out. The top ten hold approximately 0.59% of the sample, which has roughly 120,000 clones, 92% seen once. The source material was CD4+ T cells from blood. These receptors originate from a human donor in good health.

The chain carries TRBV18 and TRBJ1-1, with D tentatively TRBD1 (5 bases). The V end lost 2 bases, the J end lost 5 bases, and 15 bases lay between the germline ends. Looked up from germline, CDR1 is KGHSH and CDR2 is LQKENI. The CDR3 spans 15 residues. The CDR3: CASSPSKGRGTEAFF. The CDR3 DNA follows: TGTGCCAGCTCACCATCTAAGGGGCGAGGTACTGAAGCTTTCTTT.

This CDR3 reads CSVAPFGPLNYGYTF. The CDR3 DNA is TGCAGCGTTGCCCCCTTCGGACCGTTGAACTATGGCTACACCTTC. The chain combines TRBV29-1 with TRBJ1-2; D gene uncertain. This CDR3 has 15 amino acids. Trimming stripped 4 bases from V and 2 bases from J, with 17 bases between. In germline, CDR1 is SQVTM, CDR2 ANQGSEA.

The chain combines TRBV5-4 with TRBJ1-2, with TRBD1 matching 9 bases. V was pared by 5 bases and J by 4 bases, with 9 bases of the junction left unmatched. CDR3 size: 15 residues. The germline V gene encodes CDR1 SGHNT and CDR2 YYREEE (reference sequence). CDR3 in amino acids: CASRQPGQGGYGYTF. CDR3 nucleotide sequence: TGTGCCAGCAGGCAACCGGGACAGGGAGGCTATGGCTACACCTTC. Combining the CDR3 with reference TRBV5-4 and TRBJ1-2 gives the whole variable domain ETGVTQSPTHLIKTRGQQVTLRCSSQSGHNTVSWYQQALGQGPQFIFQYYREEENGRGNFPPRFSGLQFPNYSSELNVNALELDDSALYLCASRQPGQGGYGYTFGSGTRLTVV.

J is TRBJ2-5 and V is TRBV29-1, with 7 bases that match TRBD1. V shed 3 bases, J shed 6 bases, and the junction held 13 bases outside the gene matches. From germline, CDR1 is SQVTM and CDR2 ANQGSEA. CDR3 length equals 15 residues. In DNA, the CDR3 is TGCAGCGTTGACACACAGGGGCCATCCCGCCAGACCCAGTACTTC. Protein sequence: CSVDTQGPSRQTQYF.

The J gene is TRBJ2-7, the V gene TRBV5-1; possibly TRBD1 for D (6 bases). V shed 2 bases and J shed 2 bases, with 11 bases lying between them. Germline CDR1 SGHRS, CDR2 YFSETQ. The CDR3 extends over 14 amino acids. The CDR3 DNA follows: TGCGCCAGCAGCTTATCGAGGGGGACCTACGAGCAGTACTTC. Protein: CASSLSRGTYEQYF.

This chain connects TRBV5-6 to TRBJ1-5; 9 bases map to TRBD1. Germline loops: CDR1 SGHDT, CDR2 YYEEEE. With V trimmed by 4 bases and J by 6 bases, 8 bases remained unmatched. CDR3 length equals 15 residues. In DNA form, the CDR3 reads TGTGCCAGCAGCAAGCGGGACAGGGCAGGTCAGCCCCAGCATTTT. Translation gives CASSKRDRAGQPQHF. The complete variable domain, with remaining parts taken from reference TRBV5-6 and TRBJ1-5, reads DAGVTQSPTHLIKTRGQQVTLRCSPKSGHDTVSWYQQALGQGPQFIFQYYEEEERQRGNFPDRFSGHQFPNYSSELNVNALLLGDSALYLCASSKRDRAGQPQHFGDGTRLSIL.

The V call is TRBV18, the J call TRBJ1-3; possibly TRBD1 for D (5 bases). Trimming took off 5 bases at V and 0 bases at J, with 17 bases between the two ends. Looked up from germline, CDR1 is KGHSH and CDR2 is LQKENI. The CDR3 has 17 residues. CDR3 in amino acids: CASSAGLPGSSGNTIYF. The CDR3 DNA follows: TGTGCCAGCTCAGCGGGACTTCCTGGATCCTCTGGAAACACCATATATTTT. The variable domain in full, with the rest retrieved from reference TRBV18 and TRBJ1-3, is NAGVMQNPRHLVRRRGQEARLRCSPMKGHSHVYWYRQLPEEGLKFMVYLQKENIIDESGMPKERFSAEFPKEGPSILRIQQVVRGDSAAYFCASSAGLPGSSGNTIYFGEGSWLTVV.

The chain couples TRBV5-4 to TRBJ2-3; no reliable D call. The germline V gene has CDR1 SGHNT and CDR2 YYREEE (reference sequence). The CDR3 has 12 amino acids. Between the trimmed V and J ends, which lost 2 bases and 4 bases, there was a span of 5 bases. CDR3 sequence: CASSFAADTQYF. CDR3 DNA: TGTGCCAGCAGCTTTGCGGCAGATACGCAGTATTTT.

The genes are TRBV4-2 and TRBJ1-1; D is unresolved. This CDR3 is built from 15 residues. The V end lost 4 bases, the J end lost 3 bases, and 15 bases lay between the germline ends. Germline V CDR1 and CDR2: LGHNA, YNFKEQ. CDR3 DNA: TGTGCCAGCAGCCCTCAAGACATCGGGGACACTGAAGCTTTCTTT. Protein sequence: CASSPQDIGDTEAFF.

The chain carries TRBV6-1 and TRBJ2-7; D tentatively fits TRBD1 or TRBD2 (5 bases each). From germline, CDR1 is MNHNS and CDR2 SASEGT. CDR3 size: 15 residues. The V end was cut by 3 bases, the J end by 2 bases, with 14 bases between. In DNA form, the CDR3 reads TGTGCCAGCAGTGATGAGGGGAAACCGCCCTACGAGCAGTACTTC. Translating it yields CASSDEGKPPYEQYF.

CDR3: CASSYLEASSYEQYF. CDR3 nucleotides: TGCGCCAGCAGCTACTTGGAGGCTTCCTCCTACGAGCAGTACTTC. The chain uses TRBV5-1 and TRBJ2-7; D perhaps matches TRBD2 (5 bases). V gave up 3 bases and J gave up 0 bases, with 13 bases separating them. The CDR3 is made up of 15 amino acids. Germline CDR1 reads SGHRS; CDR2 reads YFSETQ.

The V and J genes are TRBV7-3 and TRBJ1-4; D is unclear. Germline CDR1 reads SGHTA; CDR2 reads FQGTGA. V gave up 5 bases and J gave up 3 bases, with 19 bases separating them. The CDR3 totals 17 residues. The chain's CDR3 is CASSPPGWWNSNEKLFF. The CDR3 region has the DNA TGTGCCAGCAGCCCCCCGGGGTGGTGGAACTCTAATGAAAAACTGTTTTTT.

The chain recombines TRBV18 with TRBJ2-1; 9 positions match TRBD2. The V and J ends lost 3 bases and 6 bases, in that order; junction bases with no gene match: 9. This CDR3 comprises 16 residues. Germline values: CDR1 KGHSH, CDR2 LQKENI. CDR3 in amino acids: CASSPIAGAFGNEQFF. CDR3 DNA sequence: TGTGCCAGCTCACCTATAGCGGGAGCGTTCGGCAATGAGCAGTTCTTC. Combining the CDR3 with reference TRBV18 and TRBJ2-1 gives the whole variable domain NAGVMQNPRHLVRRRGQEARLRCSPMKGHSHVYWYRQLPEEGLKFMVYLQKENIIDESGMPKERFSAEFPKEGPSILRIQQVVRGDSAAYFCASSPIAGAFGNEQFFGPGTRLTVL.

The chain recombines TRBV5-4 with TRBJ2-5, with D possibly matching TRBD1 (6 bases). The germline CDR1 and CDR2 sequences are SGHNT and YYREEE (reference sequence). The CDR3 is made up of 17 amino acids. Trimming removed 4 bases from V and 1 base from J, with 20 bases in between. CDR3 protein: CASSGTLRQGPQETQYF. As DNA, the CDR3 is TGTGCCAGCAGCGGAACCCTTAGGCAGGGGCCCCAAGAGACCCAGTACTTC.

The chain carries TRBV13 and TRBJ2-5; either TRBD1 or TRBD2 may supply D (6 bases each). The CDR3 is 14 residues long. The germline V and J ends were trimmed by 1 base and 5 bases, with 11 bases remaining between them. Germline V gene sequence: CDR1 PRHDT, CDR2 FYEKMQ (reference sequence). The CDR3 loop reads CASSLVPGAETQYF. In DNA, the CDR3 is TGTGCCAGCAGCTTAGTGCCGGGGGCCGAGACCCAGTACTTC.

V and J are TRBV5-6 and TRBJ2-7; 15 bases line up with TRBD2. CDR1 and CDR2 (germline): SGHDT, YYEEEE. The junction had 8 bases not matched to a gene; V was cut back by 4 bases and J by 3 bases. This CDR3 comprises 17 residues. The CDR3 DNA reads TGTGCCAGCAGCCTCAGGACTAGCGGGAGGGGGATCTACGAGCAGTACTTC. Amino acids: CASSLRTSGRGIYEQYF.

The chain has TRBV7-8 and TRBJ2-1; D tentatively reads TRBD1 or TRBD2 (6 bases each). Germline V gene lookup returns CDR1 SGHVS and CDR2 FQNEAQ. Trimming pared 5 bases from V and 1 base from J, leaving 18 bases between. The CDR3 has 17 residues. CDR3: CASSHRGQYRSYNEQFF. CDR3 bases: TGTGCCAGCAGCCATCGGGGGCAATACAGATCCTACAATGAGCAGTTCTTC.

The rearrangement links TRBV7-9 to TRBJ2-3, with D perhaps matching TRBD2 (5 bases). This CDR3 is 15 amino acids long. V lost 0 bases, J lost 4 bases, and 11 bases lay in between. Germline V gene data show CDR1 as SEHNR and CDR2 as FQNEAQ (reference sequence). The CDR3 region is CASSLAQGLSDTQYF. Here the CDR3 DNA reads TGTGCCAGCAGCTTAGCGCAAGGACTGTCAGATACGCAGTATTTT.

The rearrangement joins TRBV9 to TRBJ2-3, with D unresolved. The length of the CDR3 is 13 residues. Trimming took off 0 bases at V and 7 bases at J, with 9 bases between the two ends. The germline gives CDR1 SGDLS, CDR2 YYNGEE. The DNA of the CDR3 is TGTGCCAGCAGCGTAGATGGCCGAAATACGCAGTATTTT. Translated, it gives CASSVDGRNTQYF.

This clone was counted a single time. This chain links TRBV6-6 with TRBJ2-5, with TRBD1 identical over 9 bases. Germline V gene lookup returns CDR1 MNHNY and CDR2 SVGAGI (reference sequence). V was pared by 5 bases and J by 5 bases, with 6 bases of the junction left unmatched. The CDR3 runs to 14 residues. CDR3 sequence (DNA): TGTGCCAGCAGTAATACAGGGGGCGCGGAGACCCAGTACTTC. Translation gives CASSNTGGAETQYF.

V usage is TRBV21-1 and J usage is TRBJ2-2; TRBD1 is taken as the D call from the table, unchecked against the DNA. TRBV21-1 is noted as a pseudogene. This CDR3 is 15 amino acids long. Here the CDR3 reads CASSGRTGRTGELFF. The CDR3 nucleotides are TGTGCCAGCAGCGGACGGACAGGGCGAACCGGGGAGCTGTTTTTT.

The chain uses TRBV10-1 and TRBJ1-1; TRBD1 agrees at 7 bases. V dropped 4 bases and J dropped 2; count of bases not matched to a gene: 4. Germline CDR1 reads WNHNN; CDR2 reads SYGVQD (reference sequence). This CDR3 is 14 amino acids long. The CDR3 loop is CASSAWDRNTEAFF. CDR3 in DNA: TGCGCCAGCAGTGCCTGGGACAGAAACACTGAAGCTTTCTTT.